The clone carrying this T cell receptor beta chain was seen a single time. Per the germline V gene, CDR1 is SNHLY and CDR2 is FYNNEI. CDR3 length: 15 amino acids. V lost 6 bases to trimming and J lost 6 bases, with 15 bases between them. This record comes from a study of shared clonotypes between healthy human individuals. Libraries were prepared by immunoSEQ multiplex PCR; TCRdb keeps only in-frame clonotypes and omits some of them. The sample consists of some 2,000,000 clones, roughly 94% of them appearing once. The chain has TRBV2 and TRBJ1-6; weak D call: TRBD1 (6 bases). The sample consisted of naive CD4+ T cells sorted from blood. Indicated subset: CD45RA+ positively selected. The clonotype comes from a man between 18 and 35 years old in good health. The CDR3 reads CASREQGVGNSPLHF. The CDR3 nucleotides read TGTGCCAGCAGGGAACAGGGAGTGGGTAATTCACCCCTCCACTTT.